Each of the 13 T cell receptor beta chains below was sequenced from the same sample in a study of beta chain features in type 1 diabetes listed by TCRdb under 2018. Libraries were built with the immunoSEQ multiplex PCR assay. All of the isolated RNA was reverse transcribed with the High Capacity cDNA Reverse Transcription Kit, so expressed TCRB transcripts were sequenced. The source is immuneACCESS, and TCRdb retained only in-frame sequences with V and J called. Part of the clones is not carried over; for the studies checked, unresolved V genes explain less than half of this, and the remainder is unexplained. The sample has about 620,000 clones on record, about a sixth of them singletons. The ten largest clones capture about 0.093% of the sample. Sequencing was performed on naive CD4+ T cells from blood. What the cell subset or site label conveys for this sample: true naive CD4+ T cells. Receptor source: a man aged 18-30 years in good health.

The chain is built from TRBV7-2 and TRBJ1-2; TRBD1 agrees at 7 bases. Trimming took 2 bases from V and 2 from J; bases not matched to a gene: 11. The CDR3 sequence is 17 residues long. CDR1 is SGHTA and CDR2 is FQGNSA in the germline V gene. The CDR3 region has the DNA TGTGCCAGCAGCTTAATGACAGGGAGTACCATAAACTATGGCTACACCTTC. Translating gives CASSLMTGSTINYGYTF.

The chain links TRBV4-1 to TRBJ2-2; unclear D gene. Germline-derived CDR1 and CDR2 are MGHRA and YSYEKL. Trimming removed 2 bases at V and 3 bases at J, with 7 bases between. This CDR3 spans 14 amino acids. The CDR3 protein is CASSQPFYTGELFF. The DNA for the CDR3 is TGCGCCAGCAGCCAACCTTTTTACACCGGGGAGCTGTTTTTT.

The V call is TRBV15, the J call TRBJ2-6; TRBD1 aligns across 9 bases. From germline, CDR1 is LNHNV and CDR2 YYDKDF (reference sequence). This CDR3 has 19 residues. The junction had 7 bases not matched to a gene; V was cut back by 0 bases and J by 1 base. DNA of the CDR3: TGTGCCACCAGCAGAGATGGAGGGGGACAGGGATCTGGGGCCAACGTCCTGACTTTC. Its protein product is CATSRDGGGQGSGANVLTF. The full variable domain, with the rest looked up from reference TRBV15 and TRBJ2-6, is DAMVIQNPRYQVTQFGKPVTLSCSQTLNHNVMYWYQQKSSQAPKLLFHYYDKDFNNEADTPDNFQSRRPNTSFCFLDIRSPGLGDTAMYLCATSRDGGGQGSGANVLTFGAGSRLTVL.

The V call is TRBV9, the J call TRBJ2-1; 7 bases fit TRBD1. Germline V CDR1 and CDR2: SGDLS, YYNGEE. Unmatched junction bases numbered 6, after V lost 4 bases and J lost 8 bases. The CDR3 contains 13 residues. DNA of the CDR3: TGTGCCAGCAGCCCCGACAGGGAGTATGAGCAGTTCTTC. Translated: CASSPDREYEQFF.

The chain is built from TRBV10-3 and TRBJ2-2, with 10 bases fitting TRBD1. V lost 4 bases, J lost 6 bases, and 5 bases stayed unmatched. Per the germline V gene, CDR1 is ENHRY and CDR2 is SYGVKD. This CDR3 region has 15 residues. CDR3 in DNA: TGTGCCATCAGTGCGACAGGGGGCATCGCCGGGGAGCTGTTTTTT. Encoded protein: CAISATGGIAGELFF.

This clone was seen a few times. This chain joins TRBV4-3 and TRBJ2-1; 7 bases fit TRBD1. Trimming cost V 0 bases and J 4 bases; bases outside gene matches: 6. Germline CDR1 and CDR2: LGHNA and YSLEER. This CDR3 contains 16 residues. The CDR3 bases are TGCGCCAGCAGCCAAGATACAGGGACAGTTTACAATGAGCAGTTCTTC. Protein product: CASSQDTGTVYNEQFF.

Comments on this clone: The identical CDR3 is also encoded by other nucleotide sequences in the sample. The rearrangement links TRBV5-4 to TRBJ2-7; TRBD1 is a possible D gene (7 bases). Looked up from germline, CDR1 is SGHNT and CDR2 is YYREEE (reference sequence). This CDR3 spans 15 amino acids. V lost 4 bases and J lost 0, with 14 bases in between. CDR3: CASSLAGQSSYEQYF. CDR3 in DNA: TGTGCCAGCAGCCTCGCGGGACAGAGCTCCTACGAGCAGTACTTC.

The chain couples TRBV14 to TRBJ2-3, with D perhaps TRBD1 or TRBD2 (5 bases each). Germline V gives CDR1 SGHDN, CDR2 FVKESK. Trimming took 4 bases from V and 2 from J, leaving 22 bases between them. CDR3 size: 18 residues. CDR3: CASSPGTVWGSYTDTQYF. The CDR3, as DNA: TGTGCCAGCAGCCCTGGGACCGTATGGGGCTCGTACACAGATACGCAGTATTTT.

This CDR3 reads CASSETGIGREEQFF. The CDR3 bases are TGTGCCAGCAGCGAGACAGGGATCGGCAGGGAGGAGCAGTTCTTC. The V call is TRBV7-9, the J call TRBJ2-1, with 7 bases identical to TRBD1. The CDR3 has 15 residues. Trimming at V came to 5 bases and at J to 10 bases, leaving 14 bases not matched to a gene. CDR1 is SEHNR, CDR2 FQNEAQ, per germline (reference sequence).

This clone occurred a few times. The chain joins TRBV19 to TRBJ2-7; tentatively, D is TRBD1 (6 bases). V was shortened by 3 bases and J by 3 bases, with 9 bases between the two germline ends. CDR3 length equals 13 residues. Germline V lookup: CDR1 LNHDA, CDR2 SQIVND (reference sequence). The CDR3 here is CASSISRGYEQYF. In DNA, the CDR3 is TGTGCCAGTAGTATTAGCAGGGGCTACGAGCAGTACTTC.

This clone occurred a few times. The chain has TRBV7-9 and TRBJ1-5; D is unresolved. Germline CDR1 SEHNR, CDR2 FQNEAQ (reference sequence). V shed 3 bases and J shed 5 bases, with 5 bases lying between them. This CDR3 is built from 12 residues. The DNA for the CDR3 is TGTGCCAGCAGCTTTGGGGATCAGCCCCAGCATTTT. It encodes CASSFGDQPQHF.

This clone was found a few times. This chain connects TRBV7-2 to TRBJ2-7; weak D call: TRBD2 (5 bases). The CDR3 runs to 14 residues. Germline V lookup: CDR1 SGHTA, CDR2 FQGNSA. The V end lost 3 bases, the J end lost 7 bases, and 16 bases lay between the germline ends. The CDR3 loop is CASSFDRAPGEQYF. CDR3 nucleotides: TGTGCCAGCAGCTTCGATAGGGCGCCGGGGGAGCAGTACTTC. The variable domain in full, with the rest retrieved from reference TRBV7-2 and TRBJ2-7, is GAGVSQSPSNKVTEKGKDVELRCDPISGHTALYWYRQSLGQGLEFLIYFQGNSAPDKSGLPSDRFSAERTGGSVSTLTIQRTQQEDSAVYLCASSFDRAPGEQYFGPGTRLTVT.

This clone was found a few times. The same CDR3 can be traced to other DNA sequences in this sample. CDR3 in DNA: TGTGCCAGCAGCCCCCTAGCGGGGTTAAGCACAGATACGCAGTATTTT. It codes for CASSPLAGLSTDTQYF. The chain is built from TRBV7-9 and TRBJ2-3, with 9 bases aligning to TRBD2. Germline trimming cut 5 bases from V and 0 bases from J; bases unmatched to any gene: 6. CDR1 is SEHNR and CDR2 is FQNEAQ in the germline V gene (reference sequence). This CDR3 is 16 amino acids long.